What follows is one T cell receptor beta chain and its context. Which antigen it targets is not known. Base qualities are not provided; no much larger clone lies one nucleotide away. This sample was taken from a study of PD-1 blockade in classical Hodgkin lymphoma (dated by TCRdb to the early 2020s). As for the study more broadly: Nivolumab dosing was 3 mg/kg intravenously every 2 weeks, continuing until either disease progression or unacceptable toxicity. The study used TCR beta sequencing and CyTOF to define a peripheral blood immune signature of response to PD-1 blockade in classical Hodgkin lymphoma. What the study reported, not specific to this receptor: Patients starting nivolumab less than 1 year after ASCT had lower diversity and were excluded from later analyses to avoid confounding by immune reconstitution. A significant rise by C4D1 was seen in CD4+ but not CD8+ TCR diversity (p=0.0027 vs p=0.16), with the rise being most apparent in complete responders (p=0.02). Trial patients achieving complete response had baseline diversity similar to newly diagnosed patients, whereas partial responders and progressors had significantly lower diversity. The study was restricted to a single clinical trial cohort, and the causes of repertoire differences, possibly disease activity or prior therapy, were left undefined. Newly diagnosed patients were reported to have lower baseline TCR diversity than healthy donors, and relapsed/refractory patients were reported to have lower baseline TCR diversity still.

The meaning of the sample's time point label: cycle 4 day 1 (C4D1), after less than 7 weeks of nivolumab. Every trial patient had relapsed after autologous stem cell transplantation, and cohorts A, B and C differed in prior brentuximab vedotin exposure. A Miltenyi CD4+ T cell isolation kit was used for magnetic negative selection to purify CD4+ T cells from thawed PBMCs. The trial cohort included around 56 patients with relapsed/refractory classical Hodgkin lymphoma, and each patient had a best overall response of complete response, partial response or progressive disease. Single-agent nivolumab was administered to trial patients in the multi-cohort phase II CheckMate 205 trial. An independent review committee assessed best overall response using the 2007 International Working Group response criteria. Trial PBMCs were collected immediately before nivolumab initiation (C1D1) and during therapy at cycle 2 day 1 and cycle 4 day 1. Peripheral blood was collected in 8 mL Vacutainer Cell Preparation Tubes, from which PBMCs were isolated by centrifugation and then cryopreserved. Purified CD4+ and CD8+ fractions were generated only in cases for which an additional PBMC sample was available. Magnetically labelled cells were depleted on LS columns in a quadroMACS separator, and the flow-through was collected as the purified fraction.

The Qiagen DNeasy kit was used to extract genomic DNA from unsorted PBMCs and from the negatively selected CD4+ and CD8+ fractions. Amplification of TCR beta CDR3 regions was done by immunoSEQ multiplex PCR with primers that anneal to V and J segments. A synthetic immune receptor repertoire was used to minimize amplification bias, and remaining bias was computationally removed after sequencing. Per the original workflow: Repertoire diversity was quantified as the Shannon entropy index using custom Python scripts. Unsorted, CD4+ and CD8+ repertoires were examined separately, except in combined analyses, for which CD4+ and CD8+ sequences were merged in silico. A clone counted as expanded when the clone's frequency after treatment rose at least 2-fold relative to C1D1, and clones undetected at baseline were given a pseudocount of 0.5. Singleton clones were defined as clones with 0 or 1 copy at C1D1, and non-singleton clones were defined as clones with 2 or more copies. Clones expanded in unsorted samples were labelled as CD4+, CD8+ or unknown by matching protein sequences in sorted samples from the same patient. Wilcoxon tests were applied to paired samples to test diversity changes from C1D1 to C4D1. The table comes from immuneACCESS by way of TCRdb, which keeps in-frame sequences with V and J called. Part of the clones is missing from these tables; in studies checked, under half for an unresolved V gene and the rest for unknown reasons. That table is the source of V, J and clone size, and D and trimming were worked out from the DNA. This sample comprises around 12,000 clones, 88% of them detected only once. Approximately 0.9% of the sample belongs to the ten largest clones.

CDR1 SNHLY and CDR2 FYNNEI were looked up in the germline V gene. At the junction V is shortened by 7 bases and J by 0 bases, with 12 bases in between. Reading from cysteine to phenylalanine, the CDR3 counts 14 amino acids. Kept here is only the CDR3 DNA, which spans 42 bases and is read in frame from base 1. Source: CD4+ T cells from blood, taken before the fourth cycle of nivolumab. The chain is encoded by TRBV2 joined to TRBJ2-5; the D gene is not confidently resolved. The TCR originated in a human donor with classical Hodgkin lymphoma. The CDR3 has the sequence CASNSVHNQETQYF. In nucleotide form, the sequence is TGTGCCAGCAATTCCGTTCACAACCAAGAGACCCAGTACTTC.